Each of the 13 T cell receptor beta chains below was sequenced from the same sample in a study of cytomegalovirus exposure and HLA in healthy donors. The PCR was carried out with 60 Vbeta primers and 13 Jbeta primers. TCRdb's table, derived via immunoSEQ multiplex PCR, lists solely in-frame clones and lacks some. The table includes around 170,000 clones, 75% to 90% detected once. The sample comprised PBMCs. All receptors derive from a man between 35 and 55 years old in good health and CMV-seropositive.

The chain is built from TRBV6-4 and TRBJ1-3; 11 nucleotides agree with TRBD1. The CDR3 extends over 17 amino acids. The germline CDR1 and CDR2 sequences are MRHNA and SNTAGT. The V and J ends lost 6 bases and 3 bases, in that order; junction bases with no gene match: 10. The DNA for the CDR3 is TGTGCCAGCAGCCCGGGACAGGGGGTTAAAAATGGAAACACCATATATTTT. It is translated as CASSPGQGVKNGNTIYF.

V gene TRBV10-3 combines with J gene TRBJ1-1, with TRBD1 matching over 7 bases. Germline V CDR1 and CDR2: ENHRY, SYGVKD. This CDR3 contains 15 residues. The trim removed 10 bases at V and 0 bases at J, leaving 11 bases unmatched. The CDR3 nucleotides read TGTGCCACCTTCGCCCCCGGGACAGTGAACACTGAAGCTTTCTTT. This codes for CATFAPGTVNTEAFF.

The chain employs TRBV19 and TRBJ1-6, with D uncertain. CDR1 and CDR2 from the germline V gene are LNHDA and SQIVND (reference sequence). The V gene lost 1 base and the J gene lost 4 bases, with 8 bases spanning the gap. The CDR3 runs to 15 residues. The CDR3 nucleotides are TGTGCCAGTAGTATAGCGGGAAGTTATAATTCACCCCTCCACTTT. This encodes CASSIAGSYNSPLHF.

This chain links TRBV7-9 with TRBJ1-5, with D unclear. V shed 1 base and J shed 3 bases, with 7 bases lying between them. CDR1 SEHNR and CDR2 FQNEAQ come from the germline V gene (reference sequence). The CDR3 is 14 amino acids. The DNA for the CDR3 is TGTGCCAGCAGCTTAGACAGTTTCAATCAGCCCCAGCATTTT. Its protein is CASSLDSFNQPQHF.

CDR3 in DNA: TGTGCCAGCAGTTACTCGACGGGCACCGGGGAGCTGTTTTTT. The encoded protein is CASSYSTGTGELFF. The V call is TRBV6-5, the J call TRBJ2-2, with D unclear. In germline, CDR1 is MNHEY, CDR2 SVGAGI. There are 14 residues in the CDR3. Trimming shortened V by 0 bases and J by 4 bases, and 6 bases separated the two germline ends.

The CDR3 protein is CASVDRERIYNEQFF. In DNA, the CDR3 is TGTGCCAGCGTCGACAGGGAGCGGATCTACAATGAGCAGTTCTTC. This rearrangement joins TRBV6-1 to TRBJ2-1; 7 bases agree with TRBD1. This CDR3 comprises 15 residues. V trimming: 8 bases; J trimming: 3 bases; junction bases outside the gene matches: 10. Germline V gene lookup returns CDR1 MNHNS and CDR2 SASEGT.

The genes are TRBV10-3 and TRBJ2-7; D remains unclear. The germline gives CDR1 ENHRY, CDR2 SYGVKD. The CDR3 covers 12 residues. V dropped 4 bases and J dropped 2 bases, with 6 bases sitting between them. In DNA, the CDR3 is TGTGCCATCAGTGCCTACCCCTACGAGCAGTACTTC. It codes for CAISAYPYEQYF.

This clone was observed a few times. The chain links TRBV7-9 to TRBJ1-2; TRBD1 aligns across 8 bases. CDR1 is SEHNR, CDR2 FQNEAQ, per germline (reference sequence). The CDR3 runs to 13 residues. The V segment lost 4 bases and the J segment 6 bases; nucleotides outside the gene matches: 4. The CDR3 protein is CASSYRGGDGYTF. The CDR3, as DNA: TGTGCCAGCAGCTACAGGGGGGGAGATGGCTACACCTTC. The complete variable domain, with remaining parts taken from reference TRBV7-9 and TRBJ1-2, reads DTGVSQNPRHKITKRGQNVTFRCDPISEHNRLYWYRQTLGQGPEFLTYFQNEAQLEKSRLLSDRFSAERPKGSFSTLEIQRTEQGDSAMYLCASSYRGGDGYTFGSGTRLTVV.

The chain employs TRBV27 and TRBJ2-7; D is perhaps TRBD1 (6 bases). The length of the CDR3 is 16 residues. Germline CDR1 is MNHEY and CDR2 is SMNVEV (reference sequence). V was clipped by 3 bases and J by 7 bases, with 22 bases between them. CDR3 nucleotides: TGTGCCAGCAGTTTGGTTAGGGGGATTCTAGTGGGTGAGCAGTACTTC. Encoded protein: CASSLVRGILVGEQYF.

This clone was detected once. This rearrangement joins TRBV21-1 to TRBJ2-5; the table's D call, TRBD1, has no DNA check behind it. The end of the DNA is better explained by TRBJ2-7, so the J call may be wrong. TRBV21-1 is a recognized pseudogene. This CDR3 contains 18 residues. CDR3 amino acids: CASSKEGLRVTSSYEQYF. The DNA for the CDR3 is TGTGCCAGCAGCAAAGAGGGGCTTCGGGTGACGAGCTCCTACGAGCAGTACTTC.

The chain is built from TRBV13 and TRBJ1-4; 7 bases fit TRBD1. Germline values: CDR1 PRHDT, CDR2 FYEKMQ (reference sequence). The CDR3 has 14 amino acids. Trimming at V came to 3 bases and at J to 8 bases, leaving 6 bases not matched to a gene. For the CDR3, the DNA is TGTGCCAGCAGCTTGAAGGGGGCTGGGGAAAAACTGTTTTTT. This gives the protein CASSLKGAGEKLFF. Full variable domain (rest looked up from reference TRBV13 and TRBJ1-4): AAGVIQSPRHLIKEKRETATLKCYPIPRHDTVYWYQQGPGQDPQFLISFYEKMQSDKGSIPDRFSAQQFSDYHSELNMSSLELGDSALYFCASSLKGAGEKLFFGSGTQLSVL.

This clone appeared a single time. The genes are TRBV18 and TRBJ1-3; D may be TRBD1 (5 bases). This CDR3 comprises 14 residues. Trimming shortened V by 5 bases and J by 2 bases, and 10 bases separated the two germline ends. Per the germline V gene, CDR1 is KGHSH and CDR2 is LQKENI. The CDR3 coding sequence is TGTGCCAGCTCAATCACGGACACTGGAAACACCATATATTTT. Residues: CASSITDTGNTIYF.

V usage is TRBV6-1 and J usage is TRBJ2-7, with 9 bases identical to TRBD2. With V trimmed by 3 bases and J by 1 base, 13 bases remained unmatched. The CDR3 sequence is 18 residues long. Germline lookup yields CDR1 MNHNS and CDR2 SASEGT. The CDR3 nucleotides are TGTGCCAGCAGTGATCCGACCCAACGACTAGCGGAGTCCTACGAGCAGTACTTC. Amino acid sequence: CASSDPTQRLAESYEQYF.